This T cell receptor (beta chain) derives from a study of shared clonotypes between healthy human individuals. Assay: immunoSEQ multiplex PCR; the TCRdb copy retains only in-frame clones and omits some. The sample yields about 2.1 million clones, approximately 92% seen once. Trimming removed 4 bases from V and 0 bases from J; junction bases left unmatched: 5. This CDR3 is built from 16 residues. Germline V gives CDR1 SQVTM, CDR2 ANQGSEA. The naive CD8 population came from CD45RO-negative cells selected for CCR7, without terminally differentiated effector memory CD45RA+ cells. Source material: naive CD8+ T cells from PBMCs. This TCR was recovered from a man between 18 and 35 years old in good health. Some clones in this sample may be carry-over from other donors' samples. The chain links TRBV29-1 to TRBJ2-1, with 11 bases lining up with TRBD2. The CDR3 spells CSVGLAGGLSYNEQFF. CDR3 nucleotides: TGCAGCGTTGGTCTAGCGGGAGGACTCTCCTACAATGAGCAGTTCTTC.